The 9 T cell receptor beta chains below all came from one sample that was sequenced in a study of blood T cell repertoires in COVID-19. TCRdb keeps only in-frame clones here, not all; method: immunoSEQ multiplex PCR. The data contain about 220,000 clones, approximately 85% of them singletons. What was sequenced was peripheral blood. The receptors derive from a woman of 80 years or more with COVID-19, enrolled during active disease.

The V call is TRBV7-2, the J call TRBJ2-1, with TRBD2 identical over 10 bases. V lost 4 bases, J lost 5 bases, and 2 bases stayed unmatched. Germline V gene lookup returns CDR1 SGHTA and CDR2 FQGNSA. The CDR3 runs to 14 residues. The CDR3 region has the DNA TGTGCCAGCAGCTCTGGACTAGCGGACAATGAGCAGTTCTTC. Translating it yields CASSSGLADNEQFF.

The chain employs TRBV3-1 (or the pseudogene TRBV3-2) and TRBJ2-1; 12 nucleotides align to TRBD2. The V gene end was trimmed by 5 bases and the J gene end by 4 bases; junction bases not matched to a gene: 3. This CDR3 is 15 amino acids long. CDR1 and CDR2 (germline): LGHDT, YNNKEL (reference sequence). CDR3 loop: CASSYGTSGYNEQFF. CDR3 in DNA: TGTGCCAGCAGCTACGGGACTAGCGGGTACAATGAGCAGTTCTTC.

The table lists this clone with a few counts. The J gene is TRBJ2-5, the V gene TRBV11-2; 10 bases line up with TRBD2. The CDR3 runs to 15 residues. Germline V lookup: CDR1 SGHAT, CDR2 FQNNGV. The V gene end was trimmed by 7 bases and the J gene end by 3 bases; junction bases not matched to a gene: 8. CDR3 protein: CASMNGGLAKETQYF. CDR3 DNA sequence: TGTGCCAGCATGAACGGGGGACTAGCGAAAGAGACCCAGTACTTC.

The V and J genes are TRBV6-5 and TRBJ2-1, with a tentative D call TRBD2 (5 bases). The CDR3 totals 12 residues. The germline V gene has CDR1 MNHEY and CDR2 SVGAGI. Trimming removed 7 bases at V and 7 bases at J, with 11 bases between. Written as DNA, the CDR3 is TGTGCCAGCACCTTAAGCGGAAATGAGCAGTTCTTC. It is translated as CASTLSGNEQFF.

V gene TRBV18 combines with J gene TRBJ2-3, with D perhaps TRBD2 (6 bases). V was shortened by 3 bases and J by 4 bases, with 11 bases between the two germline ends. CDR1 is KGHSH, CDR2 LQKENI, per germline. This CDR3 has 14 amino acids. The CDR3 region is CASSPRGLADTQYF. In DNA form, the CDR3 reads TGTGCCAGCTCACCTCGGGGGTTGGCAGATACGCAGTATTTT.

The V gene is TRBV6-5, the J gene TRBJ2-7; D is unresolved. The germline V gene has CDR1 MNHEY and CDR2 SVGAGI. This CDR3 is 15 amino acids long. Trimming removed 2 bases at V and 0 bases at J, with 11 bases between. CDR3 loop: CASSYKLSLSYEQYF. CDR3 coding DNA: TGTGCCAGCAGTTACAAGCTAAGCCTCTCCTACGAGCAGTACTTC.

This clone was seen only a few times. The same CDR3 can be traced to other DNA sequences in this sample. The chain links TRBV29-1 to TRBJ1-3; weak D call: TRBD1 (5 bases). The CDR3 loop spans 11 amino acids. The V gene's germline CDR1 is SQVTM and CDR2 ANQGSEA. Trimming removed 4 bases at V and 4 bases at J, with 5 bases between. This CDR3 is CSVGQGNTIYF. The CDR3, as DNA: TGCAGCGTTGGACAGGGAAACACCATATATTTT. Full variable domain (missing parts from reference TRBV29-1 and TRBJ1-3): SAVISQKPSRDICQRGTSLTIQCQVDSQVTMMFWYRQQPGQSLTLIATANQGSEATYESGFVIDKFPISRPNLTFSTLTVSNMSPEDSSIYLCSVGQGNTIYFGEGSWLTVV.

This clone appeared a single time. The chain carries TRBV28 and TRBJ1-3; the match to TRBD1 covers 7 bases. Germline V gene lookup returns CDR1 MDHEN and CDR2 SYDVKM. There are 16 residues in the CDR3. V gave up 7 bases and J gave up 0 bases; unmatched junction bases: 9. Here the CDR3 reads CASKPGQRVSGNTIYF. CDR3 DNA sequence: TGTGCCAGCAAACCGGGACAGCGAGTCTCTGGAAACACCATATATTTT.

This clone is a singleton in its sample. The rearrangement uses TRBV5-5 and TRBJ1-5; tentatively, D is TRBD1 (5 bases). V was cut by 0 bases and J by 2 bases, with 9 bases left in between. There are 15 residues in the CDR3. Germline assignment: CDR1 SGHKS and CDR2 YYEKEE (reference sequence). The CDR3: CASSLEQGRNQPQHF. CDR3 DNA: TGTGCCAGCAGCTTGGAGCAGGGCCGCAATCAGCCCCAGCATTTT. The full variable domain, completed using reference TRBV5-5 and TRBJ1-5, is DAGVTQSPTHLIKTRGQQVTLRCSPISGHKSVSWYQQVLGQGPQFIFQYYEKEERGRGNFPDRFSARQFPNYSSELNVNALLLGDSALYLCASSLEQGRNQPQHFGDGTRLSIL.